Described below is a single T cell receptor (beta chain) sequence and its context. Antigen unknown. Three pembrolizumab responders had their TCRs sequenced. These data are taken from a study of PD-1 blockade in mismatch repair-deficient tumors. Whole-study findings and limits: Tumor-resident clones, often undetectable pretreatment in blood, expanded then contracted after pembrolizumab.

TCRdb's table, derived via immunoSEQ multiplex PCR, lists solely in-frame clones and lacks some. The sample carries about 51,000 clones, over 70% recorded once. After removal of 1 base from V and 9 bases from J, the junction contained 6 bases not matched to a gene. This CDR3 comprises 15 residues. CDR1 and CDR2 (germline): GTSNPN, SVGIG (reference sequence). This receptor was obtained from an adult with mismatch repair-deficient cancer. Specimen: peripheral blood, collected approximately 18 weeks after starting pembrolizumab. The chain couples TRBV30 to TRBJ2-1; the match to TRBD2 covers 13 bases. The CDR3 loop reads CAWSAGTSGISEQFF. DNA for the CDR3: TGTGCCTGGAGTGCCGGGACTAGCGGGATCTCTGAGCAGTTCTTC.